This T cell receptor beta chain was recovered during a study of T cells expressing NK-cell markers. At the level of the study: Sequencing covered eight donors, seven HCMV-seropositive and one seronegative.

Germline V lookup: CDR1 MGHRA, CDR2 YSYEKL. The CDR3 is made up of 13 amino acids. TCRdb re-called the 5' RACE reads; every CDR3 protein appears as one record, without DNA. The clone table shows a few hundred thousand distinct CDR3 sequences, with the ten largest holding roughly 5.2%. The chain is built from TRBV4-1 and TRBJ2-5. The receptor was derived from a man aged 18 to 70 in good health. The sequenced sample consisted of blood T cells: a sorted CD56 or NKG2C T cell subset, CD4+ or CD8+ T cells, or bulk PBMC T cells (not recorded which). The CDR3 here is CASSREGWETQYF.